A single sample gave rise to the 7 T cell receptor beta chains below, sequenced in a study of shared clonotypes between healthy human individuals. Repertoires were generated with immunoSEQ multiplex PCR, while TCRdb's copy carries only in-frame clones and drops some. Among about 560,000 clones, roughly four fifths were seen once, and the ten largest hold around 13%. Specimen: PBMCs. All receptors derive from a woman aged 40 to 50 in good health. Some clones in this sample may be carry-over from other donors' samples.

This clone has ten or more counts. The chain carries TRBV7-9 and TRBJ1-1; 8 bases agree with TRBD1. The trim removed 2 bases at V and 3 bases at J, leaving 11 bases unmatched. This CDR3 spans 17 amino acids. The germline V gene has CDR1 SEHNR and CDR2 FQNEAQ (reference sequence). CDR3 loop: CASSLTGQGVLYTEAFF. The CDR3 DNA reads TGTGCCAGCAGCTTAACCGGACAGGGAGTTTTGTACACTGAAGCTTTCTTT.

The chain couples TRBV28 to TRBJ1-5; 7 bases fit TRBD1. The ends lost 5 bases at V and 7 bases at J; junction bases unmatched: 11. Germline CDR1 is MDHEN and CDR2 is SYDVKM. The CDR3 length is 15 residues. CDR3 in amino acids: CASSPLGQPGQPQHF. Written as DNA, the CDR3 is TGTGCCAGCAGTCCCCTGGGACAGCCAGGGCAGCCCCAGCATTTT.

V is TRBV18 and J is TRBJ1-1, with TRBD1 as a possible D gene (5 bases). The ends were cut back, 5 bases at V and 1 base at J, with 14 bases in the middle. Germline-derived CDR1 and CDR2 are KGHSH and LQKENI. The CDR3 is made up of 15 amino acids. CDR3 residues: CASSGTWTKNTEAFF. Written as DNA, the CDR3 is TGTGCCAGCTCAGGAACCTGGACAAAGAACACTGAAGCTTTCTTT.

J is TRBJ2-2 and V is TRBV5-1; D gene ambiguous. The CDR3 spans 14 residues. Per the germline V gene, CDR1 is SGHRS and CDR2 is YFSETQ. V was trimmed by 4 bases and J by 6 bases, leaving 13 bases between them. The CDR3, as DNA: TGCGCCAGCAGCCTGGATTCTCAGTCCGGGGAGCTGTTTTTT. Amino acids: CASSLDSQSGELFF.

The CDR3 here is CNLLRLRDRGIGEQFF. In nucleotides, the CDR3 is TGCAATCTCCTCCGGTTGAGGGACAGGGGGATAGGTGAGCAGTTCTTC. The chain has TRBV29-1 and TRBJ2-1; 11 bases agree with TRBD1. The CDR3 contains 16 residues. Germline V gives CDR1 SQVTM, CDR2 ANQGSEA.

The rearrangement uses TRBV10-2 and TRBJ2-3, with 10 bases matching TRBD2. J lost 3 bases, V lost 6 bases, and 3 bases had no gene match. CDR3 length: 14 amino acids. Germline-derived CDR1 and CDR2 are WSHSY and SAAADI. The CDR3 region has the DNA TGCGCCAGCAGCCAGCGGGAGGGTACAGATACGCAGTATTTT. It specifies CASSQREGTDTQYF.

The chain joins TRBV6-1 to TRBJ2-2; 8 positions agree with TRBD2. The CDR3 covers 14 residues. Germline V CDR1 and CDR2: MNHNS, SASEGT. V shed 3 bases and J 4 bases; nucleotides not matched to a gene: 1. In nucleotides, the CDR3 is TGTGCCAGCAGTGACGGGACTAGCACCGGGGAGCTGTTTTTT. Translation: CASSDGTSTGELFF.